Reported below is one T cell receptor beta chain. The antigen remains undetermined. These data are taken from a study of cytomegalovirus exposure and HLA in healthy donors. The CDR3 length is 13 residues. Germline V gene lookup returns CDR1 MNHNY and CDR2 SVGAGI (reference sequence). Trimming stripped 2 bases from V and 5 bases from J, with 9 bases between. Notes on the study in general: Association of a missense DCLRE1C variant with TCR beta V- and J-gene trimming was reported in a later analysis.

60 Vbeta and 13 Jbeta primers were used in PCR. Produced via immunoSEQ multiplex PCR; TCRdb's table is partial and in-frame only. The sample holds about 130,000 clones, 81% seen once. The TCR was taken from a woman aged 40 to 55 in good health and CMV-seropositive. The chain employs TRBV6-6 and TRBJ2-5, with a possible D match to TRBD2 (5 bases). The sequenced sample consisted of PBMCs. For the CDR3, the DNA is TGTGCCAGCAGTTACCCGGGGTGGGAGACCCAGTACTTC. Translated: CASSYPGWETQYF.